The rows below give T cell receptor beta chains drawn from one sample of a study of blood T cell repertoires in COVID-19. Generated by immunoSEQ multiplex PCR, the TCRdb table keeps only in-frame clones and is missing some. The sample consists of around 180,000 clones, more than 70% of them appearing once. The sample comprised peripheral blood. These receptors all come from an elderly woman with active or convalescent COVID-19. Each CDR3 is given with its conserved first and last residue. Each record gives: D gene, V gene, J gene, clone size, CDR3 protein, CDR3 DNA. D genes are given only for firm matches. A clone size is listed for some rows: how often the clone was seen (once, few, many), or a class if it is expanded.

D: -
V: TRBV28
J: TRBJ1-2
size: -
CDR3: CASHPSLLLGYTF
DNA: TGTGCCAGCCATCCTTCCCTTCTACTCGGCTACACCTTC

D: TRBD2
V: TRBV19
J: TRBJ2-2
size: -
CDR3: CASSPGLAGELFF
DNA: TGTGCCAGTAGCCCCGGACTAGCGGGGGAGCTGTTTTTT

D: -
V: TRBV6-1
J: TRBJ1-2
size: -
CDR3: CASSERESYGYTF
DNA: TGTGCCAGCAGTGAACGGGAGAGCTATGGCTACACCTTC

D: TRBD1
V: TRBV18
J: TRBJ1-1
size: -
CDR3: CASSPQGTATEAFF
DNA: TGTGCCAGCTCACCCCAAGGGACAGCTACTGAAGCTTTCTTT

D: TRBD1
V: TRBV5-1
J: TRBJ1-6
size: -
CDR3: CASSTLDRGSPLHF
DNA: TGCGCCAGCAGCACCTTGGACAGGGGCTCACCCCTCCACTTT

D: TRBD1
V: TRBV27
J: TRBJ1-1
size: once
CDR3: CASSLSGGTEAFF
DNA: TGTGCCAGCAGTTTGTCAGGGGGCACTGAAGCTTTCTTT

D: TRBD1
V: TRBV6-5
J: TRBJ2-7
size: -
CDR3: CASNSGTGGVYEQYF
DNA: TGTGCCAGCAACTCCGGGACAGGGGGTGTCTACGAGCAGTACTTC

D: TRBD1
V: TRBV28
J: TRBJ1-1
size: few
CDR3: CASSLETGAGTEAFF
DNA: TGTGCCAGCAGTTTGGAGACAGGGGCGGGAACTGAAGCTTTCTTT

D: TRBD2
V: TRBV6-2/TRBV6-3
J: TRBJ2-4
size: -
CDR3: CASSKASGNGIQYF
DNA: TGTGCCAGCAGTAAGGCTAGCGGGAATGGCATTCAGTACTTC

D: -
V: TRBV5-4
J: TRBJ2-1
size: -
CDR3: CASSPSPPDNEQFF
DNA: TGTGCCAGCAGTCCCTCCCCCCCAGACAATGAGCAGTTCTTC

D: TRBD2
V: TRBV4-2
J: TRBJ2-7
size: -
CDR3: CASTRGLAGVYEQYF
DNA: TGTGCCAGCACCCGGGGGCTAGCGGGGGTCTACGAGCAGTACTTC

D: -
V: TRBV4-1
J: TRBJ2-7
size: -
CDR3: CASSQEFLYEQYF
DNA: TGCGCCAGCAGCCAGGAGTTCCTCTACGAGCAGTACTTC

D: -
V: TRBV6-1
J: TRBJ1-5
size: -
CDR3: CASSEAGVGNQPQHF
DNA: TGTGCCAGCAGTGAAGCAGGGGTTGGCAATCAGCCCCAGCATTTT

D: -
V: TRBV28
J: TRBJ1-4
size: few
CDR3: CASRTNEKLFF
DNA: TGTGCCAGCAGGACAAATGAAAAACTGTTTTTT

D: -
V: TRBV7-9
J: TRBJ1-6
size: few
CDR3: CASSPGRARGSPLHF
DNA: TGTGCCAGCAGCCCGGGCAGGGCAAGAGGCTCACCCCTCCACTTT

D: TRBD1
V: TRBV5-1
J: TRBJ2-2
size: -
CDR3: CASSLAGQGNTGELFF
DNA: TGCGCCAGCAGCTTGGCGGGACAGGGGAACACCGGGGAGCTGTTTTTT

D: -
V: TRBV6-6
J: TRBJ2-2
size: -
CDR3: CASSRQMNTGELFF
DNA: TGTGCCAGCAGTCGACAGATGAACACCGGGGAGCTGTTTTTT

D: TRBD1
V: TRBV20-1
J: TRBJ2-7
size: few
CDR3: CSASSRDRGFGLYEQYF
DNA: TGCAGTGCGAGTTCACGGGACAGGGGATTTGGGCTCTACGAGCAGTACTTC

D: TRBD1
V: TRBV6-5
J: TRBJ1-6
size: once
CDR3: CASRSGQIGSPLHF
DNA: TGTGCCAGCAGGTCGGGACAGATCGGATCACCCCTCCACTTT

D: -
V: TRBV3-1/TRBV3-2
J: TRBJ2-5
size: -
CDR3: CASSQSRGTGTQYF
DNA: TGTGCCAGCAGCCAGTCCCGGGGTACCGGGACCCAGTACTTC

D: -
V: TRBV19
J: TRBJ1-2
size: -
CDR3: CASSIGGETINYGYTF
DNA: TGTGCCAGTAGTATAGGGGGGGAGACTATCAACTATGGCTACACCTTC

D: TRBD1
V: TRBV5-1
J: TRBJ1-1
size: -
CDR3: CASSPGQGTAFF
DNA: TGCGCCAGCAGCCCGGGACAGGGGACAGCTTTCTTT

D: -
V: TRBV5-1
J: TRBJ2-1
size: -
CDR3: CASSLGGGVYNEQFF
DNA: TGCGCCAGCAGCTTGGGAGGGGGGGTTTACAATGAGCAGTTCTTC

D: -
V: TRBV28
J: TRBJ1-6
size: -
CDR3: CASSPVDRAYNSPLHF
DNA: TGTGCCAGCAGCCCCGTTGACCGGGCCTATAATTCACCCCTCCACTTT

D: -
V: TRBV20-1
J: TRBJ2-5
size: -
CDR3: CSASPGQETQYF
DNA: TGCAGTGCTAGTCCGGGACAAGAGACCCAGTACTTC

D: -
V: TRBV9
J: TRBJ1-2
size: -
CDR3: CASSVGHGYTF
DNA: TGTGCCAGCAGCGTAGGGCATGGCTACACCTTC

D: -
V: TRBV3-1/TRBV3-2
J: TRBJ2-7
size: many
CDR3: CASSRGGYEQYF
DNA: TGTGCCAGCAGCCGGGGAGGCTACGAGCAGTACTTC

D: -
V: TRBV19
J: TRBJ2-1
size: -
CDR3: CASKVRGGEGSYNEQFF
DNA: TGTGCCAGTAAAGTCCGCGGAGGCGAGGGCTCGTACAATGAGCAGTTCTTC

D: -
V: TRBV6-5
J: TRBJ1-5
size: -
CDR3: CASSYQQGSNQPQHF
DNA: TGTGCCAGCAGTTACCAGCAGGGAAGCAATCAGCCCCAGCATTTT

D: -
V: TRBV19
J: TRBJ2-7
size: -
CDR3: CASSPNGQRHYEQYF
DNA: TGTGCCAGTAGCCCGAATGGACAGCGGCACTACGAGCAGTACTTC

D: TRBD1
V: TRBV3-1/TRBV3-2
J: TRBJ2-7
size: -
CDR3: CASRLSAGTGPYEQYF
DNA: TGTGCCAGCAGACTCTCCGCCGGGACAGGGCCCTACGAGCAGTACTTC

D: -
V: TRBV5-1
J: TRBJ1-1
size: once
CDR3: CASSLEGQANTEAFF
DNA: TGCGCCAGCAGCTTGGAAGGCCAGGCGAACACTGAAGCTTTCTTT

D: TRBD2
V: TRBV2
J: TRBJ2-3
size: -
CDR3: CASISGLAGWADTQYF
DNA: TGTGCCAGCATTTCTGGACTAGCGGGATGGGCGGATACGCAGTATTTT